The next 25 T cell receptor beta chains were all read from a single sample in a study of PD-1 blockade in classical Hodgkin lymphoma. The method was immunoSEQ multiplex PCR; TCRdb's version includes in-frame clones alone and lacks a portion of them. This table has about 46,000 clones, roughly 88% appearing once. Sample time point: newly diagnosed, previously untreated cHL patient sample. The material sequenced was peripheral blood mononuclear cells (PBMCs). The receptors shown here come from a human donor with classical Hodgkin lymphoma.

The CDR3 nucleotides are TGTGCCAGCCCCTTTGGACTACAGCATTTCTTT. This sequence encodes CASPFGLQHFF. This sequence joins TRBV6-5 and TRBJ1-1; D remains ambiguous. This CDR3 is 11 amino acids long. V lost 8 bases, J lost 13 bases, and 17 bases lay in between. The germline V gene encodes CDR1 MNHEY and CDR2 SVGAGI.

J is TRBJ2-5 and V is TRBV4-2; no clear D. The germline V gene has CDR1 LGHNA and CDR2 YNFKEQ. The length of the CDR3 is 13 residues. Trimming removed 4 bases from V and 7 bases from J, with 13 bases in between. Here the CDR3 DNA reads TGTGCCAGCAGCCGAGACATGGGTGGGACCCAGTACTTC. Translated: CASSRDMGGTQYF.

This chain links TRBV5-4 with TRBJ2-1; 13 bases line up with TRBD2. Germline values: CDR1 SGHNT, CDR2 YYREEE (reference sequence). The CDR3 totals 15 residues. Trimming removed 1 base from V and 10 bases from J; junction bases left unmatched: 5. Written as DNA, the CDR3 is TGTGCCAGCAGCTTGTCCGGACTAGCGGGAGAAGAGCAGTTCTTC. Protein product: CASSLSGLAGEEQFF. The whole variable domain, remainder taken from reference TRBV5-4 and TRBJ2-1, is ETGVTQSPTHLIKTRGQQVTLRCSSQSGHNTVSWYQQALGQGPQFIFQYYREEENGRGNFPPRFSGLQFPNYSSELNVNALELDDSALYLCASSLSGLAGEEQFFGPGTRLTVL.

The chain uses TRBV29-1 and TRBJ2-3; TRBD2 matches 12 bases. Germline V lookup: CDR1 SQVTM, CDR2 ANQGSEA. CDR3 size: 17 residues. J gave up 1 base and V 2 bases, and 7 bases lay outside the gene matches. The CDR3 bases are TGCAGCGTTGAATGGGATGGACTAGCGGGACGCACAGATACGCAGTATTTT. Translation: CSVEWDGLAGRTDTQYF.

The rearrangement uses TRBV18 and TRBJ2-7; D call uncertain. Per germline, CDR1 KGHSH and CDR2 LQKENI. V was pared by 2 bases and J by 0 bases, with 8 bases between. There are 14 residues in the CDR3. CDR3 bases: TGTGCCAGCTCACCAGTCTTTGCCTCCTACGAGCAGTACTTC. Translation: CASSPVFASYEQYF.

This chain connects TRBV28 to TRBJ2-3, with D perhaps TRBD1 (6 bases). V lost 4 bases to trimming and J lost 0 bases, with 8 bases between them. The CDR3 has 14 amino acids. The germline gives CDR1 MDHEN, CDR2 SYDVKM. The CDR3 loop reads CASSSGQSTDTQYF. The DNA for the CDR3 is TGTGCCAGCAGTTCCGGACAGAGCACAGATACGCAGTATTTT.

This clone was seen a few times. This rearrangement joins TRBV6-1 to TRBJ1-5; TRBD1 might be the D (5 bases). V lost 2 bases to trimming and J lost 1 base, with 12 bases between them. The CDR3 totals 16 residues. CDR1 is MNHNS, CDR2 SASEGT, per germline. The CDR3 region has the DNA TGTGCCAGCAGTGAAAATCCGGGGGGAAGCAATCAGCCCCAGCATTTT. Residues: CASSENPGGSNQPQHF.

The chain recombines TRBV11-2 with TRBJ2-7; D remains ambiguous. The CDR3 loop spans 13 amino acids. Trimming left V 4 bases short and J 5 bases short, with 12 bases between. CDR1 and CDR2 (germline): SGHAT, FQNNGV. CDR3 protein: CASSYEVLNEQYF. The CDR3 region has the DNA TGTGCCAGCAGCTATGAAGTCCTTAACGAGCAGTACTTC.

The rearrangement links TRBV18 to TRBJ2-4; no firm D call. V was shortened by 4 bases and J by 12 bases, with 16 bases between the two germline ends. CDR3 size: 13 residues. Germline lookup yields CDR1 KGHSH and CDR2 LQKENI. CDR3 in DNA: TGTGCCAGCTCACTACGAGAGGCGGACCCTCAGTACTTC. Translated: CASSLREADPQYF.

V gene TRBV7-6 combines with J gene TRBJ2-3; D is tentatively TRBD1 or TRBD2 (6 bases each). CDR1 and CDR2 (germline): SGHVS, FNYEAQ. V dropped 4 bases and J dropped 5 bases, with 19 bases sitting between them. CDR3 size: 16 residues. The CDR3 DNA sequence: TGTGCCAGCAGCTACCCGGTGGAGGGGGTCCAAGATACGCAGTATTTT. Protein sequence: CASSYPVEGVQDTQYF.

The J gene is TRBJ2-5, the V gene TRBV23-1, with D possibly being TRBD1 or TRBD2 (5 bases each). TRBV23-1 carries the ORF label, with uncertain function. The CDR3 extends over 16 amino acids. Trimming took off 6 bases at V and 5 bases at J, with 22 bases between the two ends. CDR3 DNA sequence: TGCGCCAGCAGCCCCGAGGGGCCGGGCGAGGGTGAGACCCAGTACTTC. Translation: CASSPEGPGEGETQYF.

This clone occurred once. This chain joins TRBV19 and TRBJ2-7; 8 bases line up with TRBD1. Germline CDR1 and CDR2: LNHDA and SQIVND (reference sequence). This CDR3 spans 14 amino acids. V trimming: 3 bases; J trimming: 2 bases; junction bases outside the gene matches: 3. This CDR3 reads CASSIRTGTYEQYF. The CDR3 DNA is TGTGCCAGTAGTATCCGGACAGGGACCTACGAGCAGTACTTC.

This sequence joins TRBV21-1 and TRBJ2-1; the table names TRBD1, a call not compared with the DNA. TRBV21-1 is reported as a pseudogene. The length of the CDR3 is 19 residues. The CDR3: CASSLRGTGGPFGNNEQFF. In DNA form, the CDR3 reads TGTGCCAGCAGCTTAAGGGGGACAGGGGGCCCTTTTGGGAACAATGAGCAGTTCTTC.

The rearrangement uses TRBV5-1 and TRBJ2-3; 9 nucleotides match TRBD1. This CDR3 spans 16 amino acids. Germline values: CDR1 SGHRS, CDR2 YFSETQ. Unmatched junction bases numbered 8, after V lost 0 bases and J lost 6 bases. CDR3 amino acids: CASSLEGQGIADTQYF. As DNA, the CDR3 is TGCGCCAGCAGCTTGGAGGGACAGGGAATTGCGGATACGCAGTATTTT.

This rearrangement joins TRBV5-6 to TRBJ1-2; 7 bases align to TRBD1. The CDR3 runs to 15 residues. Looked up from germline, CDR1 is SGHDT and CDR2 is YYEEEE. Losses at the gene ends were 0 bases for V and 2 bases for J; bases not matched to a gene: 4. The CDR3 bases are TGTGCCAGCAGCTTGGTACAGGGGACAAACTATGGCTACACCTTC. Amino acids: CASSLVQGTNYGYTF.

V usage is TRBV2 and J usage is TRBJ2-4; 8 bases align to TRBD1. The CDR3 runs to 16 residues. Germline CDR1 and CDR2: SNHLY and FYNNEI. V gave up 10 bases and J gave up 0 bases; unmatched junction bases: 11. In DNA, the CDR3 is TGTGCCACCTCAGGACAGGGCTCTTTAGCCAAAAACATTCAGTACTTC. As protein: CATSGQGSLAKNIQYF. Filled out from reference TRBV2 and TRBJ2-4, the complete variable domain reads EPEVTQTPSHQVTQMGQEVILRCVPISNHLYFYWYRQILGQKVEFLVSFYNNEISEKSEIFDDQFSVERPDGSNFTLKIRSTKLEDSAMYFCATSGQGSLAKNIQYFGAGTRLSVL.

CDR3 sequence reads: CASSEDTGPVPYNEQFF. Written as DNA, the CDR3 is TGTGCCAGCAGTGAAGATACCGGCCCCGTTCCCTACAATGAGCAGTTCTTC. The chain joins TRBV6-1 to TRBJ2-1; D remains ambiguous. This CDR3 has 17 amino acids. From germline, CDR1 is MNHNS and CDR2 SASEGT. Trimming cost V 1 base and J 2 bases, with 15 bases left between them.

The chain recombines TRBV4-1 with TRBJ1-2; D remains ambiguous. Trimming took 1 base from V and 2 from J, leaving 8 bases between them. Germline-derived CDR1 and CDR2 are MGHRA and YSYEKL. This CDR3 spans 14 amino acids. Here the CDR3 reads CASSQVYTNYGYTF. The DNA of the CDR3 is TGCGCCAGCAGCCAAGTTTACACCAACTATGGCTACACCTTC.

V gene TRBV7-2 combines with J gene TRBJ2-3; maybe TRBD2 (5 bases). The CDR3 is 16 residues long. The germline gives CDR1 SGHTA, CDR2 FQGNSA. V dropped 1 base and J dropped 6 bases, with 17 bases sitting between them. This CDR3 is CASSLGAAQRSDTQYF. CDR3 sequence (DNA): TGTGCCAGCAGCTTAGGAGCGGCTCAAAGGAGCGATACGCAGTATTTT.

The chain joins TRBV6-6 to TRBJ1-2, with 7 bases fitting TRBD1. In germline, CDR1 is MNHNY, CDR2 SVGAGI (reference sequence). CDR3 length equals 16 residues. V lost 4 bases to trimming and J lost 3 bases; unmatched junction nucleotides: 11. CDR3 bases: TGTGCCAGCAGTTCCCAGAGTCAGGGGGGGTACTATGGCTACACCTTC. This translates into CASSSQSQGGYYGYTF.

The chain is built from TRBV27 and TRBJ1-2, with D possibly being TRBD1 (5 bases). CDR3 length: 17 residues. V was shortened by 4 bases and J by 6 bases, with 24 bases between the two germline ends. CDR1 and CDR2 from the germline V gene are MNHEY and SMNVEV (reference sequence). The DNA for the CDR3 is TGTGCCAGCAGTTCCTTACGCCTCGGGTACGGGGCGGATGGCTACACCTTC. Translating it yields CASSSLRLGYGADGYTF.

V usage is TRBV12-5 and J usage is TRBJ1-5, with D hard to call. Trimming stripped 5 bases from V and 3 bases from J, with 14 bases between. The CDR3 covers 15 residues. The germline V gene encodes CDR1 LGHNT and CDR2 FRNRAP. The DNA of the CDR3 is TGTGCTAGTGGTGCGGGCAGAGAGGACAATCAGCCCCAGCATTTT. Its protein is CASGAGREDNQPQHF.

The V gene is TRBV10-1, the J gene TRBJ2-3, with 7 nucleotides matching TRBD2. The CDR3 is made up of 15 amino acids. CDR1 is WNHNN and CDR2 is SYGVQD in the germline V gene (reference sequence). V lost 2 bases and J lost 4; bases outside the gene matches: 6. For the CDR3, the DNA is TGCGCCAGCAGTGAGGAGGGAGGGCCGGCAGATACGCAGTATTTT. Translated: CASSEEGGPADTQYF.

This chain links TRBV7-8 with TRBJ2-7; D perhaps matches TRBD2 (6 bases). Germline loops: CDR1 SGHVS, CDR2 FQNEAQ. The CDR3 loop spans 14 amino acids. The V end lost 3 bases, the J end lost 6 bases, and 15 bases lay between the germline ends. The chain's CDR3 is CASSFASGVGEQYV. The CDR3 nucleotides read TGTGCCAGCAGCTTCGCGTCGGGAGTTGGCGAGCAGTACGTC.

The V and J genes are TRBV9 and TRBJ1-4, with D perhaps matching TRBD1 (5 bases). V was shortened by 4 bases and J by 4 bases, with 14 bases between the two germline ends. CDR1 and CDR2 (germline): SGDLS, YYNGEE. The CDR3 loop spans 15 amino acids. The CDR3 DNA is TGTGCCAGCAGCCTTGAAGTGGGGGGTAATGAAAAACTGTTTTTT. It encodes CASSLEVGGNEKLFF. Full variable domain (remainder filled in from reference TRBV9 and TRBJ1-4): DSGVTQTPKHLITATGQRVTLRCSPRSGDLSVYWYQQSLDQGLQFLIQYYNGEERAKGNILERFSAQQFPDLHSELNLSSLELGDSALYFCASSLEVGGNEKLFFGSGTQLSVL.